This TCR beta chain was sequenced in a study of cytomegalovirus exposure and HLA in healthy donors. Notes on the study in general: In a later analysis, CMV-associated beta chains were mostly HLA-associated, it appeared. A later analysis appeared to link common viral pathogens to several of the most significant clusters. Sequencing artifact likely explains a cluster of highly shared sequence variants.

On this clone: Its antigen is still unknown.

In germline, CDR1 is MNHEY, CDR2 SMNVEV (reference sequence). The CDR3 extends over 14 amino acids. The V gene end was trimmed by 8 bases and the J gene end by 4 bases; junction bases not matched to a gene: 9. It was with 60 Vbeta and 13 Jbeta primers that the PCR ran. Sequencing was performed with immunoSEQ multiplex PCR; in TCRdb, only in-frame clones are kept and a portion is missing. The table includes hundreds of thousands of clones, around four fifths detected once. The clonotype originates from a male donor in good health and CMV-seronegative. The material sequenced was PBMCs. The rearrangement uses TRBV27 and TRBJ2-7; TRBD1 matches 9 bases. The CDR3 here is CASCSGTGRYEQYF. CDR3 bases: TGTGCCAGCTGCTCCGGGACAGGGAGGTACGAGCAGTACTTC.